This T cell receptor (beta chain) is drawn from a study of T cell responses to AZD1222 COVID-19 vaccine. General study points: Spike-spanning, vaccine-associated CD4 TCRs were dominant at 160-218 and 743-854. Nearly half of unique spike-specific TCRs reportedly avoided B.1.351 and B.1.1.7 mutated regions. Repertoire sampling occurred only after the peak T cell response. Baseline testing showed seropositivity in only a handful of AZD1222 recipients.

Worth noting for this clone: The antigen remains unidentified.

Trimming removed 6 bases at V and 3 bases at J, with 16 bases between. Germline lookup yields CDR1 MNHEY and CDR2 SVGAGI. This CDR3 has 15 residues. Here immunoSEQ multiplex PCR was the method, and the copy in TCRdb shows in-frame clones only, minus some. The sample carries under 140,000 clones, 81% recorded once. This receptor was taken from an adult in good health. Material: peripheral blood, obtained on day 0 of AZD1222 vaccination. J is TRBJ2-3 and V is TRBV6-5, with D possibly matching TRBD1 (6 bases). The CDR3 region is CASSSSWGRTDTQYF. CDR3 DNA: TGTGCCAGCAGCAGTTCTTGGGGGCGGACAGATACGCAGTATTTT.